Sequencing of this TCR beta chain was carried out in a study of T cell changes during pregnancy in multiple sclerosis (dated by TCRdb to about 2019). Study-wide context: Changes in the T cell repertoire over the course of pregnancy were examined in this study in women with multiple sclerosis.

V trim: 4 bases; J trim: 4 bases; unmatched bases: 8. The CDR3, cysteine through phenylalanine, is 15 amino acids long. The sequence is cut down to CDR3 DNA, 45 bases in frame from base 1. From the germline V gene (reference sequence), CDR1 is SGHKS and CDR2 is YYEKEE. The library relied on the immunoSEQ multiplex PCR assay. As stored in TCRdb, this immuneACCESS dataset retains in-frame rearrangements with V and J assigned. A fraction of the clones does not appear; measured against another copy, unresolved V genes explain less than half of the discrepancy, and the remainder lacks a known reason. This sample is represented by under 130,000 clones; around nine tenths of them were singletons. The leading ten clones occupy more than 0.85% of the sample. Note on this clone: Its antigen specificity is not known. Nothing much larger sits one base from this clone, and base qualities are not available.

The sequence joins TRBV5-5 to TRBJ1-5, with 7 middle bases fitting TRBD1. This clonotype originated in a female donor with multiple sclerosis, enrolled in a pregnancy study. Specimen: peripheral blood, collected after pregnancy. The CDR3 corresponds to CASSRAGTANQPQHF. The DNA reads TGTGCCAGCAGCCGCGCCGGGACAGCTAATCAGCCCCAGCATTTT.